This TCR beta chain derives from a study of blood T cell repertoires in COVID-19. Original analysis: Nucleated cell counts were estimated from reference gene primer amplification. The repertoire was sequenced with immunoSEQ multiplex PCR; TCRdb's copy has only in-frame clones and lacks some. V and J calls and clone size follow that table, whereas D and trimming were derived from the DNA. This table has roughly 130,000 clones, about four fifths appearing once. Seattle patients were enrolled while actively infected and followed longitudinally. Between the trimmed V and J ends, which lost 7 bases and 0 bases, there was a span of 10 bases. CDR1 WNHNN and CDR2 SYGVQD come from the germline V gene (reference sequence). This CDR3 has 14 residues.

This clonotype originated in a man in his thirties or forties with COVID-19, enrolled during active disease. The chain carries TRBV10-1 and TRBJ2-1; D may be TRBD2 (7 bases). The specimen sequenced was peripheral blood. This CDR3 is CASNAGASYNEQFF. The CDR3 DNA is TGCGCCAGCAACGCGGGGGCCTCCTACAATGAGCAGTTCTTC.